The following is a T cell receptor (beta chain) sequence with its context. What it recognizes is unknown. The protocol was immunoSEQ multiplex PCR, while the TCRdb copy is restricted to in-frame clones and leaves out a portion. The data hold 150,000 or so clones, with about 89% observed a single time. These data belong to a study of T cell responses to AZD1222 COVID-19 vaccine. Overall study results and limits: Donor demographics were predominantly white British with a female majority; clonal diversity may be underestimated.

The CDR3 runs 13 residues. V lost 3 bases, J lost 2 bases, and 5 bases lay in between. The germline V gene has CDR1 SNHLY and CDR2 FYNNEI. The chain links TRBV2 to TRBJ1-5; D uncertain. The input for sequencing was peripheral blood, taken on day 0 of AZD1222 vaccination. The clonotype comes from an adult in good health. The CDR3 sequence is CASSDQGNQPQHF. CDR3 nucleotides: TGTGCCAGCAGTGACCAGGGCAATCAGCCCCAGCATTTT.